The clone carrying this T cell receptor (beta chain) was seen more than once but under ten times. CDR1 is SGHNT, CDR2 YENEEA, per germline. The CDR3 has 14 residues. Deletions cut 1 base from V and 5 bases from J, with 11 bases between. This specimen belongs to a study of regulatory T cells in long-lasting Graves disease. Arm-PCR with iRepertoire HTBI primers amplified the CDR3 regions for these TCR beta libraries. TCRdb independently ran MiXCR on the multiplex PCR reads; one entry per CDR3 protein. In the table there are over 400,000 distinct CDR3 sequences, around 15% of which are singletons. Noted time point: newly diagnosed GD, antithyroid drugs for less than 3 months. RNA isolated from PBMCs was used to make the TCR library. The sample was also reused in another study, on T cells in Graves' hyperthyroidism and ophthalmopathy.

Sequenced here: peripheral blood mononuclear cells (PBMCs), sampled at new diagnosis, from a patient treated with antithyroid drugs. The clonotype comes from a woman aged 50 to 60 with Graves disease. This rearrangement joins TRBV11-3 to TRBJ2-5, with D tentatively TRBD2 (6 bases). CDR3 sequence: CASSLGRDLETQYF. The CDR3 bases are TGTGCCAGCAGCTTAGGGCGGGACTTGGAGACCCAGTACTTC.